This T cell receptor beta chain originates from a study of regulatory T cells in long-lasting Graves disease. Study background: With positive TSH receptor antibodies and over 5 years of antithyroid drugs, Graves' disease was considered persistent.

Arm-PCR of CDR3 regions and iRepertoire HTBI primers were the basis on which TCR beta libraries were built. TCRdb analysed the multiplex PCR reads with MiXCR anew, one entry per CDR3 protein. The table lists 500,000 to 800,000 distinct CDR3 sequences, 30% of them singletons. Turning to this clonotype: Its antigen is not known.

V dropped 0 bases and J dropped 6 bases, with 12 bases sitting between them. Germline lookup yields CDR1 LGHDT and CDR2 YNNKEL (reference sequence). This CDR3 has 14 residues. Study-level findings and limits: Compared with new cases, persistent Graves' patients showed reduced TCR diversity.

Time point specified: persistent/refractory GD, antithyroid drugs over 5 years with positive TRAb. Making the TCR library involved RNA that had been extracted from PBMCs. V gene TRBV3-1 combines with J gene TRBJ2-7, with D unclear. The source is a female donor with Graves disease. Sequenced material: peripheral blood mononuclear cells (PBMCs), taken when the disease was refractory, from a patient treated with antithyroid drugs. CDR3: CASSQDAFGGEQYF. CDR3 in DNA: TGTGCCAGCAGCCAAGACGCCTTCGGCGGCGAGCAGTACTTC.